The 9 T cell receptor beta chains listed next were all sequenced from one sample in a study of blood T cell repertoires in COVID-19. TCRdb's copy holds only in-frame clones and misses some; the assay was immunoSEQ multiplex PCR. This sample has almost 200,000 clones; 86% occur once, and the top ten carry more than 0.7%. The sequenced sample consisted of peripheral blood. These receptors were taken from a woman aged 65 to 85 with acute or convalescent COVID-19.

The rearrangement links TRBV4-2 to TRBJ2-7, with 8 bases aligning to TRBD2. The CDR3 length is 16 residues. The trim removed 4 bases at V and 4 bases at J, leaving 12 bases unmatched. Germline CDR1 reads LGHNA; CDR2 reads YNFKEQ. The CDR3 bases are TGTGCCAGCAGCCCCCGAGCGGGAGCCCCTTTTTACGAGCAGTACTTC. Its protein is CASSPRAGAPFYEQYF.

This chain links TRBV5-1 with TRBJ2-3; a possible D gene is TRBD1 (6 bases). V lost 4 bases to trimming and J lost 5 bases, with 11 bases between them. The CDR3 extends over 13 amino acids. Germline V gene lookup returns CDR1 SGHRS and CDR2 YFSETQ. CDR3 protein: CASSQQGVDTQYF. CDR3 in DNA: TGCGCCAGCAGCCAACAGGGTGTAGATACGCAGTATTTT.

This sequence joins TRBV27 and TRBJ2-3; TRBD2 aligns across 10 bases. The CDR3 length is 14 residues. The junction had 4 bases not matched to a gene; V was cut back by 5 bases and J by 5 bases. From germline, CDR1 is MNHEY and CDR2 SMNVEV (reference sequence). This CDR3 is CASSVRTSGDTQYF. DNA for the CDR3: TGTGCCAGCAGTGTCCGGACTAGCGGAGATACGCAGTATTTT.

In DNA, the CDR3 is TGTGCCAGTAGTATACAGGGCCCCAATTCACCCCTCCACTTT. Translating it yields CASSIQGPNSPLHF. V usage is TRBV19 and J usage is TRBJ1-6; a possible D gene is TRBD1 (5 bases). The germline CDR1 and CDR2 sequences are LNHDA and SQIVND (reference sequence). With 2 bases removed from V and 7 bases from J, the gap between germline ends came to 9 bases. This CDR3 has 14 amino acids.

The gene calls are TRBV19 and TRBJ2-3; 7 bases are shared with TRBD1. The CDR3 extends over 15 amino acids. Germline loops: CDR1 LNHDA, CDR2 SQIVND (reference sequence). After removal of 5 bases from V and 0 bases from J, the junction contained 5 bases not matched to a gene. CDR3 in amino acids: CASSATGESTDTQYF. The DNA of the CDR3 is TGTGCCAGTAGTGCCACAGGGGAAAGCACAGATACGCAGTATTTT.

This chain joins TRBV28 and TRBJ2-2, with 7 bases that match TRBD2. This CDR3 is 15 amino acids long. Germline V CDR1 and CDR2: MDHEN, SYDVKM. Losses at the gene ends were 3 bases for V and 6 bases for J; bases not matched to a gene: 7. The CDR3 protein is CASSLGGNGAGELFF. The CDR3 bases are TGTGCCAGCAGTTTGGGAGGGAATGGCGCCGGGGAGCTGTTTTTT.

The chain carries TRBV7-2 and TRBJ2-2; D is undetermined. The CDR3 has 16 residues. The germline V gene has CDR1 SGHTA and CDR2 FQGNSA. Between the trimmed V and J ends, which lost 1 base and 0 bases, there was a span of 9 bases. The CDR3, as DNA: TGTGCCAGCAGCTTAGTTGCGCGGCCGAACACCGGGGAGCTGTTTTTT. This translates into CASSLVARPNTGELFF.

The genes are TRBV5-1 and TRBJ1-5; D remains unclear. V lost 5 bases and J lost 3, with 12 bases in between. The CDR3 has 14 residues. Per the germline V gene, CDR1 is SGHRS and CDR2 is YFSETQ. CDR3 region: CASRISEFNQPQHF. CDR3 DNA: TGCGCCAGCAGAATTAGCGAGTTCAATCAGCCCCAGCATTTT.

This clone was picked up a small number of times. Here the CDR3 DNA reads TGTGCCAGCTCACCAGGGGGGACCACTGAAGCTTTCTTT. This gives the protein CASSPGGTTEAFF. V gene TRBV18 combines with J gene TRBJ1-1, with D tentatively TRBD1 (5 bases). Trimming removed 2 bases from V and 4 bases from J, with 8 bases in between. The germline CDR1 and CDR2 sequences are KGHSH and LQKENI. This CDR3 region has 13 residues.